Presented here are 30 T cell receptor beta chains from one specimen sequenced in a study of identical twins. One entry per CDR3 protein, called by TCRdb with MiXCR from the 5' RACE reads. The sample lists roughly 710,000 distinct CDR3 sequences, around 6% occurring once. Source material: naive T cells sorted from blood. Every receptor here comes from a man younger than 35 in good health.

This clonotype was counted at least ten times. This rearrangement joins TRBV7-9 to TRBJ2-1, with TRBD2 identical over 13 bases. Looked up from germline, CDR1 is SEHNR and CDR2 is FQNEAQ (reference sequence). The ends lost 6 bases at V and 7 bases at J; junction bases unmatched: 9. This CDR3 contains 16 residues. The DNA for the CDR3 is TGTGCCAGCAGGCCGACCGGGACTAGCGGGAAAAATGAGCAGTTCTTC. Amino acid sequence: CASRPTGTSGKNEQFF.

This clonotype was observed many times. The chain links TRBV6-2 or TRBV6-3 to TRBJ2-1; D is tentatively TRBD1 or TRBD2 (5 bases each). This CDR3 is 14 amino acids long. V was cut by 0 bases and J by 3 bases, with 6 bases left in between. Germline lookup yields CDR1 MNHEY and CDR2 SVGEGT. The CDR3: CASSYSGVYNEQFF. The CDR3 bases are TGTGCCAGCAGTTACTCGGGGGTCTACAATGAGCAGTTCTTC.

In this sample, this clonotype turned up a few times. V usage is TRBV4-2 and J usage is TRBJ2-1; D is possibly TRBD2 (6 bases). This CDR3 is built from 16 residues. CDR1 and CDR2 (germline): LGHNA, YNFKEQ. V was cut by 0 bases and J by 0 bases, with 9 bases left in between. The CDR3 coding sequence is TGTGCCAGCAGCCAAGAAGGGAGGAACTCCTACAATGAGCAGTTCTTC. Translation gives CASSQEGRNSYNEQFF.

This clonotype was counted ten times or more. The V call is TRBV6-1, the J call TRBJ2-3, with a weak D call TRBD2 (6 bases). The CDR3 is made up of 13 amino acids. V was pared by 8 bases and J by 1 base, with 10 bases between. Looked up from germline, CDR1 is MNHNS and CDR2 is SASEGT. The chain's CDR3 is CASGGKGTDTQYF. The CDR3 DNA sequence: TGTGCCAGCGGCGGGAAGGGCACAGATACGCAGTATTTT.

The chain recombines TRBV12-3 or TRBV12-4 with TRBJ2-3, with 10 bases that match TRBD1. The CDR3 contains 16 residues. The V segment lost 7 bases and the J segment 4 bases; nucleotides outside the gene matches: 11. Here the CDR3 reads CASTPFRDRGPDTQYF. CDR3 DNA: TGTGCCAGCACCCCTTTCCGGGACAGGGGACCAGATACGCAGTATTTT.

This clonotype has ten or more counts. The chain uses TRBV5-1 and TRBJ2-3, with 11 bases fitting TRBD2. CDR3 size: 18 residues. CDR1 SGHRS and CDR2 YFSETQ come from the germline V gene. The ends lost 4 bases at V and 0 bases at J; junction bases unmatched: 10. In nucleotides, the CDR3 is TGCGCCAGCAGCCCCGGGGGGACTAGCGGCTATAGCACAGATACGCAGTATTTT. Amino acid sequence: CASSPGGTSGYSTDTQYF.

The J gene is TRBJ2-5, the V gene TRBV3-1; a weak D match, TRBD2 (6 bases). CDR1 LGHDT and CDR2 YNNKEL come from the germline V gene (reference sequence). CDR3 length: 16 residues. Trimming shortened V by 0 bases and J by 4 bases, and 15 bases separated the two germline ends. The chain's CDR3 is CASSQEGQGGGETQYF. The DNA for the CDR3 is TGTGCCAGCAGCCAAGAAGGTCAGGGAGGTGGAGAGACCCAGTACTTC.

J is TRBJ2-7 and V is TRBV7-8, with TRBD2 identical over 9 bases. The CDR3 is 17 residues long. Trimming removed 4 bases from V and 0 bases from J; junction bases left unmatched: 10. Per the germline V gene, CDR1 is SGHVS and CDR2 is FQNEAQ. The CDR3, as DNA: TGTGCCAGCAGCTCGGGACTAGCCCGTATTAGCTCCTACGAGCAGTACGTC. The encoded protein is CASSSGLARISSYEQYV.

This clonotype came up many times. The CDR3 sequence: CASSQDEAVKNSPLHF. The CDR3 nucleotides read TGCGCCAGCAGCCAAGATGAGGCCGTAAAGAATTCACCCCTCCACTTT. This chain joins TRBV4-1 and TRBJ1-6; D not certain. Trimming removed 0 bases at V and 7 bases at J, with 13 bases between. CDR1 is MGHRA, CDR2 YSYEKL, per germline. The CDR3 is 16 amino acids.

This clonotype was observed at least ten times. This sequence joins TRBV7-9 and TRBJ2-7; 7 bases are a match to TRBD1. J was trimmed by 5 bases and V by 11 bases; bases with no gene match: 9. The CDR3 has 12 amino acids. The germline CDR1 and CDR2 sequences are SEHNR and FQNEAQ (reference sequence). As DNA, the CDR3 is TGTGCCGGGCGTCGACAGGGCGACGAGCAGTACTTC. It encodes CAGRRQGDEQYF.

This clonotype was seen at least ten times. The gene calls are TRBV5-1 and TRBJ2-7; 8 nucleotides line up with TRBD1. The CDR3 covers 14 residues. V shed 2 bases and J 3 bases; nucleotides not matched to a gene: 4. Germline V gives CDR1 SGHRS, CDR2 YFSETQ. The DNA for the CDR3 is TGCGCCAGCAGCTTCGACAGGGGTGGCTACGAGCAGTACTTC. This encodes CASSFDRGGYEQYF.

This clonotype was observed many times. V usage is TRBV5-5 and J usage is TRBJ2-1; TRBD1 or TRBD2 may be the D gene (6 bases each). The CDR3 covers 14 residues. CDR1 SGHKS and CDR2 YYEKEE come from the germline V gene (reference sequence). Trimming left V 0 bases short and J 10 bases short, with 14 bases between. The CDR3 coding sequence is TGTGCCAGCAGCTTGGTCGGGGGCTACGGCGAGCAGTTCTTC. Translated, it gives CASSLVGGYGEQFF.

The CDR3 coding sequence is TGCGCCAGCAGCTTGGGCGGACAGGGGGGTCAAGAGACCCAGTACTTC. Translation: CASSLGGQGGQETQYF. The V and J genes are TRBV5-1 and TRBJ2-5; 10 bases match TRBD1. Per the germline V gene, CDR1 is SGHRS and CDR2 is YFSETQ. Germline trimming cut 0 bases from V and 2 bases from J; bases unmatched to any gene: 4. CDR3 length: 16 residues.

Ten or more counts support this clonotype. This sequence joins TRBV9 and TRBJ1-3; D remains unclear. This CDR3 contains 13 residues. The V end lost 5 bases, the J end lost 0 bases, and 6 bases lay between the germline ends. The V gene's germline CDR1 is SGDLS and CDR2 YYNGEE. CDR3 protein: CASRAHSGNTIYF. The CDR3 DNA follows: TGTGCCAGCAGGGCTCACTCTGGAAACACCATATATTTT.

The chain couples TRBV18 to TRBJ2-5; 7 bases match TRBD1. CDR3 size: 15 residues. CDR1 KGHSH and CDR2 LQKENI come from the germline V gene. Unmatched junction bases numbered 10, after V lost 6 bases and J lost 3 bases. The CDR3 DNA follows: TGTGCCAGCTCCCTACGCTCCGGGACAGAAGAGACCCAGTACTTC. This codes for CASSLRSGTEETQYF.

This clonotype was detected a few times. The genes are TRBV5-1 and TRBJ1-1; perhaps TRBD1 as D (6 bases). V was pared by 4 bases and J by 11 bases, with 21 bases between. The CDR3 sequence is 14 residues long. The germline V gene encodes CDR1 SGHRS and CDR2 YFSETQ. The CDR3 region has the DNA TGCGCCAGCAGCCTCGTACAGGGTACCAATCGGGCTTTCTTT. Protein: CASSLVQGTNRAFF.

This clonotype has more than one count but fewer than ten. The V gene is TRBV12-3 or TRBV12-4, the J gene TRBJ2-3; D not resolved. With 3 bases removed from V and 6 bases from J, the gap between germline ends came to 16 bases. This CDR3 is 15 amino acids long. CDR3 region: CASSFQPDLFDTQYF. The CDR3 nucleotides read TGTGCCAGCAGTTTTCAGCCCGATTTATTTGATACGCAGTATTTT.

This clonotype was counted a few times. The chain employs TRBV20-1 and TRBJ2-7, with 9 positions matching TRBD1. Germline assignment: CDR1 DFQATT and CDR2 SNEGSKA (reference sequence). The CDR3 runs 15 residues. J gave up 5 bases and V 3 bases, and 11 bases lay outside the gene matches. CDR3: CSASPSGTGYHEQYF. CDR3 bases: TGCAGTGCTAGCCCCTCTGGGACAGGGTACCACGAGCAGTACTTC.

About this clonotype itself: At one end the junction does not follow the germline gene, possibly because of a read error. The gene calls are TRBV4-1 and TRBJ1-1; no reliable D call. CDR1 MGHRA and CDR2 YSYEKL come from the germline V gene. The CDR3 spans 15 residues. The CDR3 region is CACSQVGGIHTEAFF. In nucleotides, the CDR3 is TGCGCCTGCAGCCAAGTGGGTGGAATTCACACTGAAGCTTTCTTT.

This clonotype was recorded many times. This sequence joins TRBV29-1 and TRBJ1-5, with D possibly TRBD1 on 5 matching bases. This CDR3 region has 13 residues. Deletions cut 5 bases from V and 9 bases from J, with 17 bases between. The germline V gene encodes CDR1 SQVTM and CDR2 ANQGSEA. CDR3: CSVRGTGGSPQHF. In nucleotides, the CDR3 is TGCAGCGTTAGAGGGACGGGGGGTTCGCCCCAGCATTTT.

The table lists this clonotype with many counts. This rearrangement joins TRBV20-1 to TRBJ2-7; 11 bases are a match to TRBD2. V dropped 6 bases and J dropped 2; count of bases not matched to a gene: 3. The CDR3 has 13 amino acids. In germline, CDR1 is DFQATT, CDR2 SNEGSKA (reference sequence). The CDR3 nucleotides read TGCAGTGCCTTAGCGGGGGGGGCCTACGAGCAGTACTTC. It yields the protein CSALAGGAYEQYF.

This clonotype was seen ten or more times. The rearrangement links TRBV20-1 to TRBJ2-1, with D perhaps assigned TRBD1 or TRBD2 (5 bases each). V was trimmed by 6 bases and J by 0 bases, leaving 15 bases between them. Looked up from germline, CDR1 is DFQATT and CDR2 is SNEGSKA (reference sequence). The CDR3 has 15 amino acids. The DNA for the CDR3 is TGCAGTGCCGTACGGGACGCTTACTCCTACAATGAGCAGTTCTTC. Residues: CSAVRDAYSYNEQFF.

This clonotype was counted ten times or more. The chain uses TRBV20-1 and TRBJ2-1; D might be TRBD2 (5 bases). CDR3 length: 12 residues. Germline assignment: CDR1 DFQATT and CDR2 SNEGSKA (reference sequence). V lost 1 base and J 9 bases, leaving 10 bases between the germline ends. The DNA of the CDR3 is TGCAGTGCTAGAGCCTACGGGGTTGAGCAGTTCTTC. It specifies CSARAYGVEQFF.

In this sample, this clonotype turned up many times. The V call is TRBV12-3 or TRBV12-4, the J call TRBJ1-4; no clear D gene. With 3 bases removed from V and 8 bases from J, the gap between germline ends came to 19 bases. This CDR3 has 16 residues. The CDR3 sequence is CASSFIRPGLWEKLFF. The CDR3 coding sequence is TGTGCCAGCAGTTTCATCCGTCCGGGGTTGTGGGAAAAACTGTTTTTT.

This clonotype was found many times. The rearrangement joins TRBV24-1 to TRBJ1-5; D is ambiguous. This CDR3 spans 14 amino acids. V lost 3 bases and J 0 bases, leaving 5 bases between the germline ends. CDR1 is KGHDR, CDR2 SFDVKD, per germline. The CDR3 nucleotides read TGTGCCACCAGTGATGTCCATAGCAATCAGCCCCAGCATTTT. This translates into CATSDVHSNQPQHF.

In this sample, this clonotype turned up many times. The J gene is TRBJ2-5, the V gene TRBV5-5; possible D gene TRBD1, 6 bases. Trimming took off 4 bases at V and 6 bases at J, with 13 bases between the two ends. Germline assignment: CDR1 SGHKS and CDR2 YYEKEE (reference sequence). This CDR3 has 13 residues. The chain's CDR3 is CASSLWTVQTQYF. As DNA, the CDR3 is TGTGCCAGCAGCCTCTGGACAGTACAGACCCAGTACTTC.

This clonotype was detected only a few times. The chain is built from TRBV3-1 and TRBJ1-1; 8 positions agree with TRBD1. Germline V lookup: CDR1 LGHDT, CDR2 YNNKEL (reference sequence). V lost 5 bases, J lost 3 bases, and 5 bases stayed unmatched. This CDR3 has 14 amino acids. CDR3 sequence (DNA): TGTGCCAGCAGCGACAGGGGTCGGGACACTGAAGCTTTCTTT. It yields the protein CASSDRGRDTEAFF.

This clonotype came up many times. V and J are TRBV24-1 and TRBJ2-5, with D possibly being TRBD1 (7 bases). Germline V CDR1 and CDR2: KGHDR, SFDVKD. The CDR3 totals 16 residues. V lost 3 bases to trimming and J lost 3 bases, with 16 bases between them. CDR3 region: CATSDNPRDRKETQYF. The CDR3, as DNA: TGTGCCACCAGTGATAACCCGCGGGACAGAAAAGAGACCCAGTACTTC.

This clonotype was seen at least ten times. The chain joins TRBV29-1 to TRBJ2-1; 7 nucleotides line up with TRBD1. The CDR3 is 12 residues long. Germline CDR1 reads SQVTM; CDR2 reads ANQGSEA. Trimming at V came to 7 bases and at J to 9 bases, leaving 9 bases not matched to a gene. The CDR3 region has the DNA TGCAGCGGTACTCGACAGGGTCGTGAGCAGTTCTTC. Protein product: CSGTRQGREQFF.

Ten or more counts support this clonotype. The V call is TRBV12-3 or TRBV12-4, the J call TRBJ2-1; 8 bases fit TRBD1. V lost 5 bases, J lost 6 bases, and 15 bases stayed unmatched. This CDR3 contains 17 residues. The CDR3 DNA reads TGTGCCAGCAGTCCACTTAACCCAGGGGGCTTCGGCAATGAGCAGTTCTTC. Translation gives CASSPLNPGGFGNEQFF.